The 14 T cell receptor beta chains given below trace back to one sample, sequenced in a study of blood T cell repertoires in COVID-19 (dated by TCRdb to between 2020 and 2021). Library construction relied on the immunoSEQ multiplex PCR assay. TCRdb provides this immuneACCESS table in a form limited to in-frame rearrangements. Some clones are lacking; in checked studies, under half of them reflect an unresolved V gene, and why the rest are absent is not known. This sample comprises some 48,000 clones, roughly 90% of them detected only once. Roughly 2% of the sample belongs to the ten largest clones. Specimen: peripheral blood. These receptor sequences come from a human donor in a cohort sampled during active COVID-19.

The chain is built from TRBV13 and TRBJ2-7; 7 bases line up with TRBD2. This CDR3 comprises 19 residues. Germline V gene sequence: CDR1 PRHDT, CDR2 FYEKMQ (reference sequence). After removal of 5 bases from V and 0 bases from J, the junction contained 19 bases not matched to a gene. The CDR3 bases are TGTGCCAGCAGCCGAGCTTCTACTTTGCTAGCGGTGAGCTCCTACGAGCAGTACTTC. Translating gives CASSRASTLLAVSSYEQYF.

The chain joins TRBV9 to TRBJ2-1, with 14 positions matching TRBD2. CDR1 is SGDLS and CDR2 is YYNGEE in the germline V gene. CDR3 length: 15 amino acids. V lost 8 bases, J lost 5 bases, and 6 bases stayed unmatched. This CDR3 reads CASGRLAGGHNEQFF. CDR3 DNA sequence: TGTGCCAGTGGGAGACTAGCGGGAGGGCACAATGAGCAGTTCTTC.

DNA for the CDR3: TGTGCCAGCAGCGTAGCCCCGGGACTCACGGCTGAGCAGTTCTTC. Protein product: CASSVAPGLTAEQFF. The V call is TRBV9, the J call TRBJ2-1; D might be TRBD2 (6 bases). Trimming removed 0 bases from V and 9 bases from J, with 16 bases in between. Germline V gene data show CDR1 as SGDLS and CDR2 as YYNGEE. CDR3 size: 15 residues.

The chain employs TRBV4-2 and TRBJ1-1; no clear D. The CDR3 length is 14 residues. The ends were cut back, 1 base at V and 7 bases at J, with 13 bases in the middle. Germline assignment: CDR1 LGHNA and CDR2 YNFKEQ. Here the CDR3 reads CASSQAISRFEAFF. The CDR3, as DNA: TGTGCCAGCAGCCAAGCGATTAGTCGGTTTGAAGCTTTCTTT.

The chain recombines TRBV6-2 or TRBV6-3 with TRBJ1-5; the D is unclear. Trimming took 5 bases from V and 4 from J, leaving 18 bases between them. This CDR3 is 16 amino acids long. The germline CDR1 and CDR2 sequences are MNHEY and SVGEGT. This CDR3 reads CASSPNGRGDNQPQHF. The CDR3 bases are TGTGCCAGCAGTCCCAACGGACGGGGAGATAATCAGCCCCAGCATTTT.

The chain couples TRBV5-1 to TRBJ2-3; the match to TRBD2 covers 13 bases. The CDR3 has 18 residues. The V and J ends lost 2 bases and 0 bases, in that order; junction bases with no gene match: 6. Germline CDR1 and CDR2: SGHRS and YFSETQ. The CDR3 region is CASSLRLAGGPSTDTQYF. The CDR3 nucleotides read TGCGCCAGCAGCTTACGACTAGCGGGGGGCCCAAGCACAGATACGCAGTATTTT.

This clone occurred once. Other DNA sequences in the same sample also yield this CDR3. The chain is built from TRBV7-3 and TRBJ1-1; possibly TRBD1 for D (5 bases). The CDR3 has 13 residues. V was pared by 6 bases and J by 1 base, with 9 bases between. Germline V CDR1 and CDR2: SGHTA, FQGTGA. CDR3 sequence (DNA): TGTGCCAGCAGTTCTCAGGGGAACACTGAAGCTTTCTTT. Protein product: CASSSQGNTEAFF.

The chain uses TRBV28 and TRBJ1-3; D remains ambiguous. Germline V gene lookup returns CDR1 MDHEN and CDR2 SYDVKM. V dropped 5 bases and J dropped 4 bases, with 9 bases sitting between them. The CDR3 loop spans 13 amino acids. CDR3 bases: TGTGCCAGCAGTGTAATCCTGGGAAACACCATATATTTT. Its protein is CASSVILGNTIYF.

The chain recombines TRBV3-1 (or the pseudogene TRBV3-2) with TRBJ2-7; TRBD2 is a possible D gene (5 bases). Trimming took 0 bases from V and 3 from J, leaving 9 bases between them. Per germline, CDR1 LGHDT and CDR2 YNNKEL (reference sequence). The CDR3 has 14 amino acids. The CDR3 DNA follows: TGTGCCAGCAGCCAAGATAGCGACGACTACGAGCAGTACTTC. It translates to CASSQDSDDYEQYF.

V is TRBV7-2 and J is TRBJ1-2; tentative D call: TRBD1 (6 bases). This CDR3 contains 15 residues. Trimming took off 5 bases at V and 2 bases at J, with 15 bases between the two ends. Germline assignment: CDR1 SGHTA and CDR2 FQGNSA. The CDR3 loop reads CASSPQGTNNYGYTF. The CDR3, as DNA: TGTGCCAGCAGCCCCCAGGGGACAAACAACTATGGCTACACCTTC.

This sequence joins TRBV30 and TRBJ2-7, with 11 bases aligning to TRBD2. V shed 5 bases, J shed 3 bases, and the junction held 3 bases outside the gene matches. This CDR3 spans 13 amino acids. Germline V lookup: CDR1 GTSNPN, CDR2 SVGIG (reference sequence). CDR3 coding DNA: TGTGCCTGGGGTGGGACTAGCGGCTACGAGCAGTACTTC. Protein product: CAWGGTSGYEQYF. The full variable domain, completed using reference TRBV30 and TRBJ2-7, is SQTIHQWPATLVQPVGSPLSLECTVEGTSNPNLYWYRQAAGRGLQLLFYSVGIGQISSEVPQNLSASRPQDRQFILSSKKLLLSDSGFYLCAWGGTSGYEQYFGPGTRLTVT.

CDR3 residues: CASSVGGQGGLGYTF. The CDR3 DNA reads as TGTGCCAGCAGCGTAGGGGGACAGGGCGGTTTAGGCTACACCTTC. J is TRBJ1-2 and V is TRBV9; the match to TRBD1 covers 9 bases. After removal of 0 bases from V and 8 bases from J, the junction contained 8 bases not matched to a gene. The germline gives CDR1 SGDLS, CDR2 YYNGEE. The CDR3 is made up of 15 amino acids.

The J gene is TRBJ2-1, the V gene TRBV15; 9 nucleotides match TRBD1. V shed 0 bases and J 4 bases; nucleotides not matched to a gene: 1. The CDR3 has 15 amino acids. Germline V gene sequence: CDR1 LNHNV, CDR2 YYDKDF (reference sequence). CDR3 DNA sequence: TGTGCCACCAGCAGAGAGGACAGGGGATACAATGAGCAGTTCTTC. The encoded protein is CATSREDRGYNEQFF.

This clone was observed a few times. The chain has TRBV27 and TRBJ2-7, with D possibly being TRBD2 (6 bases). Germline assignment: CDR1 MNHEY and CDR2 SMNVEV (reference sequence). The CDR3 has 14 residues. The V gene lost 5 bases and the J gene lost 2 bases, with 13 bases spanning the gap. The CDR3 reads CASSRSGPPYEQYF. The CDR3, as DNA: TGTGCCAGCAGTCGGAGCGGGCCCCCCTACGAGCAGTACTTC.